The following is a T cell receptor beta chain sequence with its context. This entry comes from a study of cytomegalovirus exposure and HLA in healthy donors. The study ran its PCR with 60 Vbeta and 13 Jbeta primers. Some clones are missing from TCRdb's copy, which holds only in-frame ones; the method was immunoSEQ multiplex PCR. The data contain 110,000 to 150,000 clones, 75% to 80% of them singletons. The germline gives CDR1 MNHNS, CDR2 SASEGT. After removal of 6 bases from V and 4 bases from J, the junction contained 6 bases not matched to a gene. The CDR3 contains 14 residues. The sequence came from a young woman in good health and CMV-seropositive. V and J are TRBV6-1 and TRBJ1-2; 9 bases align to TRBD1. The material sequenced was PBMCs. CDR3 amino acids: CASSHGTGSYGYTF. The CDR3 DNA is TGTGCCAGCAGCCACGGGACAGGGAGCTATGGCTACACCTTC.